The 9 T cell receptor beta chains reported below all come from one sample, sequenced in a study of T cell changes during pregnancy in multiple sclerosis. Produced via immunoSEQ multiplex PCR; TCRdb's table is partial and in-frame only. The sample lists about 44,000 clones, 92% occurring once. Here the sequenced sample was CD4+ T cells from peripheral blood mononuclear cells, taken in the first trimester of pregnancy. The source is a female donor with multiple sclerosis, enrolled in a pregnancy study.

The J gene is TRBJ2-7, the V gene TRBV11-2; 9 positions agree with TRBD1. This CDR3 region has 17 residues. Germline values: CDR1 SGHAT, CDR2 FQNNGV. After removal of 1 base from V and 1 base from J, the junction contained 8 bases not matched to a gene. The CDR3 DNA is TGTGCCAGCAGCTTAGGGACAGGGGTCTACGAATCCTACGAGCAGTACTTC. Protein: CASSLGTGVYESYEQYF.

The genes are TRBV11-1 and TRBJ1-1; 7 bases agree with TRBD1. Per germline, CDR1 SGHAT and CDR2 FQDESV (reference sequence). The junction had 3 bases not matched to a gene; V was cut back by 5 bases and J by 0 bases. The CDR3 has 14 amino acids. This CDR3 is CASSVTGLNTEAFF. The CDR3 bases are TGTGCCAGCAGCGTGACAGGGTTGAACACTGAAGCTTTCTTT.

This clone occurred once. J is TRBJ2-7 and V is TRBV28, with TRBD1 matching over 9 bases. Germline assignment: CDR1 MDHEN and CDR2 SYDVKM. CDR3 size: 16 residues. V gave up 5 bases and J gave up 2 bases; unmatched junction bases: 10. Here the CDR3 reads CASSASGTGPPYEQYF. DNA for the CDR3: TGTGCCAGCAGTGCATCCGGGACAGGGCCTCCCTACGAGCAGTACTTC.

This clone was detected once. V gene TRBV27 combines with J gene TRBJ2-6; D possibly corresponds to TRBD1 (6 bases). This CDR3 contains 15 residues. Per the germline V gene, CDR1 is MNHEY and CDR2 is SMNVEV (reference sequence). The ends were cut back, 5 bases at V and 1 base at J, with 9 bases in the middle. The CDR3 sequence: CASSAGVSGANVLTF. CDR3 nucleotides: TGTGCCAGCAGTGCAGGGGTGTCTGGGGCCAACGTCCTGACTTTC.

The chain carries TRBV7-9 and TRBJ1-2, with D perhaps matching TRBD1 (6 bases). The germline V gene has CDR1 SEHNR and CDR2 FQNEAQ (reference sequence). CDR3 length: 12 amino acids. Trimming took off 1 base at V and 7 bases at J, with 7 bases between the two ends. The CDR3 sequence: CASSLEQGGYTF. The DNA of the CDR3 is TGTGCCAGCAGCTTAGAACAGGGTGGCTACACCTTC.

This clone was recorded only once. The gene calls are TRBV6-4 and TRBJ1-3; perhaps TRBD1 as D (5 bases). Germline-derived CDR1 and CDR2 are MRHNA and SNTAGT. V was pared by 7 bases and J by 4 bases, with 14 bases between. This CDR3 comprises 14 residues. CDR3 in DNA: TGTGCCAGCATTGGGGCTATGTCCGGAAACACCATATATTTT. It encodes CASIGAMSGNTIYF.

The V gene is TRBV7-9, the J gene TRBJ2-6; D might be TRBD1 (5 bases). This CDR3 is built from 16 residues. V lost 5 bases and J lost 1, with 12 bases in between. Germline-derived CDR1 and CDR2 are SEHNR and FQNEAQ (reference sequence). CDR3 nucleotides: TGTGCCAGCAGCCAGACAGCTTTTTCTGGGGCCAACGTCCTGACTTTC. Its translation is CASSQTAFSGANVLTF.

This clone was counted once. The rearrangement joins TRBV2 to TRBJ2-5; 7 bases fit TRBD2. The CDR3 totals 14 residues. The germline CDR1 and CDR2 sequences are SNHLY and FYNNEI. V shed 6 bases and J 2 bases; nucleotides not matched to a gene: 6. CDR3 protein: CASRRAGRQETQYF. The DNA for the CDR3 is TGTGCCAGCAGGAGAGCGGGAAGGCAAGAGACCCAGTACTTC.

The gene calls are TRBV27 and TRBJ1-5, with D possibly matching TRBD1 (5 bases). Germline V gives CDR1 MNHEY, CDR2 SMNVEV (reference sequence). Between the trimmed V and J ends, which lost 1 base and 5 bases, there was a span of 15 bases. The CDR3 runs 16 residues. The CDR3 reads CASSLFGGMPDQPQHF. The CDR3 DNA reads TGTGCCAGCAGTTTATTCGGGGGGATGCCGGATCAGCCCCAGCATTTT.